The T cell receptor beta chain described here comes from a study of Graves' ophthalmopathy and Graves' hyperthyroidism. At the level of the study: Peripheral blood was gathered at first diagnosis, ahead of any treatment whatsoever.

RNA transcripts were the template, and TCR beta CDR3 regions were amplified from them. The authors performed first-round RT-PCR with HTBI primers and then a second-round multiplex PCR. Each CDR3 protein gets one entry after TCRdb re-called the multiplex PCR reads with MiXCR. Counted here are over 650,000 distinct CDR3 sequences, about two fifths occurring once; the ten biggest clones make up over 2.5%. The study enrolled ophthalmopathy donors with moderate-to-severe activity, CAS ≥3, NOSPECS ≥4 and duration under 3 months. Each diagnosis was determined on the basis of clinical symptoms, serum thyroxine, TRAb, thyroid ultrasound and orbital computed tomography. The V gene's germline CDR1 is ENHRY and CDR2 SYGVKD. The V and J ends lost 8 bases and 11 bases respectively, with 15 bases between them. The CDR3 runs to 12 residues.

The sample was peripheral blood. The receptor was derived from an adult man with Graves' ophthalmopathy. The V call is TRBV10-3, the J call TRBJ2-2, with D perhaps being TRBD1 or TRBD2 (6 bases each). The CDR3 spells CAIGLGGTELFF. The CDR3 DNA is TGTGCCATCGGTTTGGGGGGCACCGAGCTGTTTTTT.